This T cell receptor (beta chain) was documented in a study of T-cell memory formation after mild COVID-19. Study conclusions and caveats: Researchers found some responding clones in pre-infection memory, a sign that cross-reactive memory joined.

MiXCR, applied by TCRdb to the 5' RACE reads, yields one record per CDR3 protein. This sample yields 250,000 to 350,000 distinct CDR3 sequences, of which approximately 14% are seen a single time; around a fifth belongs to the top ten. This clonotype was observed a few times. Its antigen is undetermined. Sequenced material: PBMCs or a T cell subset sorted from them (not recorded which). The sequence derives from a man younger than 30 who had mild COVID-19 (a few samples of this study predate the infection). Cell type and time point are not known.

This CDR3 is CATSQGIHEQYF. CDR3 sequence (DNA): TGTGCCACCAGCCAGGGGATTCACGAGCAGTACTTC. The chain combines TRBV15 with TRBJ2-7; tentatively, D is TRBD1 (6 bases). CDR1 and CDR2 from the germline V gene are LNHNV and YYDKDF (reference sequence). V dropped 5 bases and J dropped 5 bases, with 10 bases sitting between them. This CDR3 spans 12 amino acids.